Given below is one TCR beta chain in context. Its antigen is still unknown. The sample comes from a study of T cells after posttransplantation cyclophosphamide. Study conclusions and caveats: Later post-transplant blood repertoires were often dominated by donor CD8+ memory clones. Recipient CMV seropositivity and CMV reactivation strongly tracked TRB clonality.

The naive gate required viable CD3+CD4+ or CD3+CD8+ cells with CCR7+CD45RA+CD45RO-CD95-CD27+CD28+ phenotype. Profiling relied on immunoSEQ multiplex PCR, and the TCRdb table lists in-frame clones only, not all of them. The repertoire holds approximately 23,000 clones, with approximately 97% as singletons. Germline CDR1 is SGHTA and CDR2 is FQGTGA. The CDR3 extends over 15 amino acids. V shed 5 bases and J 4 bases; nucleotides not matched to a gene: 4. Sequencing input: naive CD4+ T cells sorted from PBMCs. The TCR sequence derives from a man aged 45-65 years in good health, CMV-negative, and a related stem cell transplant donor. The V gene is TRBV7-3, the J gene TRBJ2-3; 12 bases line up with TRBD2. CDR3 nucleotides: TGTGCCAGCAGCGTGACTAGCGGGAGTTCAGATACGCAGTATTTT. It translates to CASSVTSGSSDTQYF.